What follows are 28 T cell receptor beta chains derived from one specimen sequenced in a study of PD-1 blockade in classical Hodgkin lymphoma. Every patient had relapsed following autologous stem cell transplantation, and cohorts differed in brentuximab vedotin exposure. The data were produced by immunoSEQ multiplex PCR, yet TCRdb's version contains in-frame clones alone and is incomplete. The data show 37,000 or so clones, 88% seen once. The sequenced sample was peripheral blood mononuclear cells (PBMCs), obtained before the second cycle of nivolumab. These TCRs come from a human donor with classical Hodgkin lymphoma.

This clone occurred once. V is TRBV15 and J is TRBJ2-1; maybe TRBD2 (5 bases). The germline V gene has CDR1 LNHNV and CDR2 YYDKDF (reference sequence). This CDR3 comprises 15 residues. Trimming cost V 3 bases and J 3 bases, with 12 bases left between them. The CDR3 DNA follows: TGTGCCACCAGCAGCAATCCGGAGGACTACAATGAGCAGTTCTTC. Translated: CATSSNPEDYNEQFF.

This sequence joins TRBV18 and TRBJ2-7; the match to TRBD2 covers 7 bases. CDR1 is KGHSH, CDR2 LQKENI, per germline. This CDR3 is built from 16 residues. The V segment lost 3 bases and the J segment 4 bases; nucleotides outside the gene matches: 12. In nucleotides, the CDR3 is TGTGCCAGCTCACCCGCGACTAGCCAACGACGGTACGAGCAGTACTTC. This gives the protein CASSPATSQRRYEQYF.

V and J are TRBV5-1 and TRBJ1-2, with no clear D. The germline CDR1 and CDR2 sequences are SGHRS and YFSETQ. The CDR3 is 13 residues long. V lost 1 base, J lost 4 bases, and 8 bases lay in between. CDR3 sequence reads: CASSLRAGYGYTF. CDR3 nucleotides: TGCGCCAGCAGCTTGAGGGCAGGCTATGGCTACACCTTC.

This rearrangement joins TRBV27 to TRBJ1-5, with no clear D. Germline-derived CDR1 and CDR2 are MNHEY and SMNVEV (reference sequence). The V gene lost 3 bases and the J gene lost 5 bases, with 11 bases spanning the gap. The CDR3 spans 14 residues. In nucleotides, the CDR3 is TGTGCCAGCAGTTTTAGTCAGGTCTATCAGCCCCAGCATTTT. Translated, it gives CASSFSQVYQPQHF.

CDR3 residues: CASSSPRVPNGYTF. CDR3 bases: TGTGCCAGCAGTTCCCCCAGGGTTCCAAATGGCTACACCTTC. This chain links TRBV27 with TRBJ1-2; tentative D call: TRBD1 (5 bases). Per the germline V gene, CDR1 is MNHEY and CDR2 is SMNVEV (reference sequence). CDR3 length: 14 amino acids. Trimming shortened V by 4 bases and J by 6 bases, and 15 bases separated the two germline ends.

V gene TRBV6-1 combines with J gene TRBJ1-2; D is perhaps TRBD1 (5 bases). In germline, CDR1 is MNHNS, CDR2 SASEGT. This CDR3 has 12 amino acids. Trimming removed 6 bases at V and 8 bases at J, with 13 bases between. The CDR3 reads CASSAGTSGYTF. CDR3 DNA sequence: TGTGCCAGCAGCGCAGGGACCTCGGGCTACACCTTC.

The gene calls are TRBV10-3 and TRBJ2-2, with 8 bases that match TRBD1. CDR1 and CDR2 (germline): ENHRY, SYGVKD. This CDR3 has 14 residues. The J segment lost 5 bases and the V segment lost 8 bases, leaving 7 bases of the junction unmatched. CDR3: CAIRDRGETGELFF. In DNA, the CDR3 is TGTGCCATCCGAGACAGGGGTGAGACCGGGGAGCTGTTTTTT.

This chain connects TRBV27 to TRBJ2-3; D gene ambiguous. Germline V gene sequence: CDR1 MNHEY, CDR2 SMNVEV (reference sequence). Trimming removed 3 bases at V and 2 bases at J, with 18 bases between. The CDR3 extends over 17 amino acids. The CDR3: CASSFFAARAVTDTQYF. The CDR3 bases are TGTGCCAGCAGTTTTTTCGCCGCGAGAGCCGTCACAGATACGCAGTATTTT.

The chain employs TRBV5-1 and TRBJ2-7; 10 bases agree with TRBD1. Germline loops: CDR1 SGHRS, CDR2 YFSETQ. The junction had 10 bases not matched to a gene; V was cut back by 6 bases and J by 1 base. The CDR3 runs 16 residues. DNA of the CDR3: TGCGCCAGCACCGATAAGACAGGGGGCAGGTCCTACGAGCAGTACTTC. Its translation is CASTDKTGGRSYEQYF.

V gene TRBV9 combines with J gene TRBJ2-7, with D perhaps TRBD1 or TRBD2 (7 bases each). Germline CDR1 is SGDLS and CDR2 is YYNGEE. This CDR3 has 14 residues. Trimming pared 3 bases from V and 5 bases from J, leaving 15 bases between. This CDR3 reads CASSAQGRGDEQYF. The CDR3 DNA is TGTGCCAGCAGCGCACAGGGGAGGGGCGACGAGCAGTACTTC.

This chain connects TRBV19 to TRBJ1-2; D remains unclear. The germline CDR1 and CDR2 sequences are LNHDA and SQIVND (reference sequence). The CDR3 has 12 residues. Trimming removed 3 bases at V and 5 bases at J, with 7 bases between. CDR3 bases: TGTGCCAGTAGTATGGCAGGATATGGCTACACCTTC. The encoded protein is CASSMAGYGYTF.

V is TRBV6-4 and J is TRBJ2-7, with D possibly being TRBD2 (6 bases). This CDR3 spans 13 amino acids. The V and J ends lost 3 bases and 4 bases respectively, with 10 bases between them. Germline loops: CDR1 MRHNA, CDR2 SNTAGT. As DNA, the CDR3 is TGTGCCAGCAGTGAGGCGAGCGGGTACGAGCAGTACTTC. It encodes CASSEASGYEQYF.

The chain has TRBV18 and TRBJ2-2; D perhaps matches TRBD2 (5 bases). CDR3 size: 14 residues. The germline V and J ends were trimmed by 3 bases and 3 bases, with 8 bases remaining between them. The germline CDR1 and CDR2 sequences are KGHSH and LQKENI. CDR3 amino acids: CASSPRDHTGELFF. The CDR3 DNA is TGTGCCAGCTCACCGAGGGATCACACCGGGGAGCTGTTTTTT.

This chain joins TRBV7-3 and TRBJ2-2, with D hard to call. CDR1 and CDR2 (germline): SGHTA, FQGTGA. The CDR3 has 13 residues. V lost 5 bases and J 1 base, leaving 5 bases between the germline ends. Here the CDR3 reads CASSPLNTGELFF. CDR3 coding DNA: TGTGCCAGCAGCCCCCTGAACACCGGGGAGCTGTTTTTT. Supplemented by reference TRBV7-3 and TRBJ2-2, the full variable domain reads GAGVSQTPSNKVTEKGKYVELRCDPISGHTALYWYRQSLGQGPEFLIYFQGTGAADDSGLPNDRFFAVRPEGSVSTLKIQRTERGDSAVYLCASSPLNTGELFFGEGSRLTVL.

This clone was seen a single time. The rearrangement uses TRBV13 and TRBJ2-7; possibly TRBD1 or TRBD2 for D (5 bases each). The V gene's germline CDR1 is PRHDT and CDR2 FYEKMQ (reference sequence). The CDR3 sequence is 15 residues long. Deletions cut 5 bases from V and 3 bases from J, with 17 bases between. The CDR3 is CASSQGRRSSYEQYF. For the CDR3, the DNA is TGTGCCAGCAGCCAGGGACGCAGGAGCAGCTACGAGCAGTACTTC. The full variable domain, with the rest looked up from reference TRBV13 and TRBJ2-7, is AAGVIQSPRHLIKEKRETATLKCYPIPRHDTVYWYQQGPGQDPQFLISFYEKMQSDKGSIPDRFSAQQFSDYHSELNMSSLELGDSALYFCASSQGRRSSYEQYFGPGTRLTVT.

This chain connects TRBV30 to TRBJ2-7, with D possibly TRBD1 on 6 matching bases. Trimming cost V 4 bases and J 4 bases, with 11 bases left between them. This CDR3 comprises 12 residues. Germline CDR1 GTSNPN, CDR2 SVGIG (reference sequence). The DNA for the CDR3 is TGTGCCTGGACCCCAGGGGTGTACGAGCAGTACTTC. Encoded protein: CAWTPGVYEQYF.

The genes are TRBV27 and TRBJ1-1; D unclear. V was trimmed by 0 bases and J by 0 bases, leaving 5 bases between them. The CDR3 runs 14 residues. Per germline, CDR1 MNHEY and CDR2 SMNVEV (reference sequence). CDR3 nucleotide sequence: TGTGCCAGCAGTTTATCGCGGGTGAACACTGAAGCTTTCTTT. This encodes CASSLSRVNTEAFF.

This chain links TRBV7-2 with TRBJ1-5, with 8 bases aligning to TRBD1. This CDR3 comprises 16 residues. Trimming took 2 bases from V and 0 from J; bases not matched to a gene: 3. Germline CDR1 reads SGHTA; CDR2 reads FQGNSA. The CDR3 coding sequence is TGTGCCAGCAGCTTACTGACAGGGGCTAGCAATCAGCCCCAGCATTTT. It specifies CASSLLTGASNQPQHF.

The chain is built from TRBV14 and TRBJ2-1; D may correspond to TRBD1 or TRBD2 (5 bases each). The germline V gene has CDR1 SGHDN and CDR2 FVKESK. The V end lost 6 bases, the J end lost 1 base, and 25 bases lay between the germline ends. The CDR3 runs to 19 residues. The CDR3 DNA reads TGTGCCAGCAGTCGCCGGGACCCCTTTTTAGGGAGTTCCTACAATGAGCAGTTCTTC. It yields the protein CASSRRDPFLGSSYNEQFF.

The J gene is TRBJ2-6, the V gene TRBV29-1; D gene uncertain. Germline CDR1 and CDR2: SQVTM and ANQGSEA. Trimming took off 2 bases at V and 0 bases at J, with 5 bases between the two ends. The CDR3 is made up of 14 amino acids. The CDR3 sequence is CSVESGSGANVLTF. The DNA of the CDR3 is TGCAGCGTTGAATCTGGCTCTGGGGCCAACGTCCTGACTTTC.

The chain links TRBV7-6 to TRBJ1-4; TRBD1 might be the D (5 bases). Germline lookup yields CDR1 SGHVS and CDR2 FNYEAQ. V lost 0 bases, J lost 6 bases, and 20 bases lay in between. The CDR3 runs to 18 residues. In DNA, the CDR3 is TGTGCCAGCAGCTTAGCCCCCACACTGGGGGATAAGGATGAAAAACTGTTTTTT. As protein: CASSLAPTLGDKDEKLFF.

The rearrangement uses TRBV18 and TRBJ2-1; D gene uncertain. Germline CDR1 is KGHSH and CDR2 is LQKENI. V was pared by 1 base and J by 5 bases, with 6 bases between. The CDR3 extends over 13 amino acids. The CDR3 protein is CASSPLVDNEQFF. CDR3 nucleotides: TGTGCCAGCTCACCACTAGTGGACAATGAGCAGTTCTTC.

A single count supports this clone. V is TRBV11-2 and J is TRBJ2-7, with D perhaps being TRBD1 or TRBD2 (6 bases each). Germline lookup yields CDR1 SGHAT and CDR2 FQNNGV. Trimming took 8 bases from V and 6 from J, leaving 8 bases between them. The CDR3 sequence is 10 residues long. The CDR3 DNA is TGTGCCAGCGAGGGGGGCGAGCAGTACTTC. Its translation is CASEGGEQYF.

This clone was recorded once. The V gene is TRBV13, the J gene TRBJ2-5; D remains unclear. The ends were cut back, 5 bases at V and 1 base at J, with 8 bases in the middle. Germline-derived CDR1 and CDR2 are PRHDT and FYEKMQ (reference sequence). The CDR3 is made up of 13 amino acids. The CDR3 region has the DNA TGTGCCAGCAGCACGGACGTCCAAGAGACCCAGTACTTC. Translating it yields CASSTDVQETQYF.

This clone was counted once. The J gene is TRBJ2-7, the V gene TRBV5-6; D unclear. V was trimmed by 3 bases and J by 4 bases, leaving 14 bases between them. CDR1 is SGHDT, CDR2 YYEEEE, per germline. The CDR3 extends over 14 amino acids. The chain's CDR3 is CASSSIAKPYEQYF. The CDR3 nucleotides read TGTGCCAGCAGCTCGATCGCGAAGCCTTACGAGCAGTACTTC. Using reference TRBV5-6 and TRBJ2-7 for the parts outside the CDR3, the full variable domain is DAGVTQSPTHLIKTRGQQVTLRCSPKSGHDTVSWYQQALGQGPQFIFQYYEEEERQRGNFPDRFSGHQFPNYSSELNVNALLLGDSALYLCASSSIAKPYEQYFGPGTRLTVT.

V is TRBV19 and J is TRBJ2-1; tentatively, D is TRBD2 (12 bases). Germline V gives CDR1 LNHDA, CDR2 SQIVND (reference sequence). The V gene lost 2 bases and the J gene lost 3 bases, with 29 bases spanning the gap. This CDR3 comprises 21 residues. CDR3 region: CASSIIGWGQGGLAGYNEQFF. CDR3 in DNA: TGTGCCAGTAGTATAATAGGGTGGGGACAGGGGGGACTAGCGGGCTACAATGAGCAGTTCTTC.

In this sample, this clone turned up once. The rearrangement links TRBV4-1 to TRBJ1-4, with 7 bases aligning to TRBD1. CDR3 length equals 14 residues. V lost 1 base and J lost 6; bases outside the gene matches: 2. The germline V gene encodes CDR1 MGHRA and CDR2 YSYEKL. The CDR3 reads CASSQVGTDEKLFF. The CDR3 nucleotides read TGCGCCAGCAGCCAAGTAGGGACAGATGAAAAACTGTTTTTT.

V gene TRBV5-1 combines with J gene TRBJ1-1; the match to TRBD1 covers 8 bases. The J segment lost 5 bases and the V segment lost 4 bases, leaving 13 bases of the junction unmatched. Germline-derived CDR1 and CDR2 are SGHRS and YFSETQ. This CDR3 is 16 amino acids long. In DNA form, the CDR3 reads TGCGCCAGCAGCCAACCGGGACAGGTCGTTCGGACTGAAGCTTTCTTT. This translates into CASSQPGQVVRTEAFF.